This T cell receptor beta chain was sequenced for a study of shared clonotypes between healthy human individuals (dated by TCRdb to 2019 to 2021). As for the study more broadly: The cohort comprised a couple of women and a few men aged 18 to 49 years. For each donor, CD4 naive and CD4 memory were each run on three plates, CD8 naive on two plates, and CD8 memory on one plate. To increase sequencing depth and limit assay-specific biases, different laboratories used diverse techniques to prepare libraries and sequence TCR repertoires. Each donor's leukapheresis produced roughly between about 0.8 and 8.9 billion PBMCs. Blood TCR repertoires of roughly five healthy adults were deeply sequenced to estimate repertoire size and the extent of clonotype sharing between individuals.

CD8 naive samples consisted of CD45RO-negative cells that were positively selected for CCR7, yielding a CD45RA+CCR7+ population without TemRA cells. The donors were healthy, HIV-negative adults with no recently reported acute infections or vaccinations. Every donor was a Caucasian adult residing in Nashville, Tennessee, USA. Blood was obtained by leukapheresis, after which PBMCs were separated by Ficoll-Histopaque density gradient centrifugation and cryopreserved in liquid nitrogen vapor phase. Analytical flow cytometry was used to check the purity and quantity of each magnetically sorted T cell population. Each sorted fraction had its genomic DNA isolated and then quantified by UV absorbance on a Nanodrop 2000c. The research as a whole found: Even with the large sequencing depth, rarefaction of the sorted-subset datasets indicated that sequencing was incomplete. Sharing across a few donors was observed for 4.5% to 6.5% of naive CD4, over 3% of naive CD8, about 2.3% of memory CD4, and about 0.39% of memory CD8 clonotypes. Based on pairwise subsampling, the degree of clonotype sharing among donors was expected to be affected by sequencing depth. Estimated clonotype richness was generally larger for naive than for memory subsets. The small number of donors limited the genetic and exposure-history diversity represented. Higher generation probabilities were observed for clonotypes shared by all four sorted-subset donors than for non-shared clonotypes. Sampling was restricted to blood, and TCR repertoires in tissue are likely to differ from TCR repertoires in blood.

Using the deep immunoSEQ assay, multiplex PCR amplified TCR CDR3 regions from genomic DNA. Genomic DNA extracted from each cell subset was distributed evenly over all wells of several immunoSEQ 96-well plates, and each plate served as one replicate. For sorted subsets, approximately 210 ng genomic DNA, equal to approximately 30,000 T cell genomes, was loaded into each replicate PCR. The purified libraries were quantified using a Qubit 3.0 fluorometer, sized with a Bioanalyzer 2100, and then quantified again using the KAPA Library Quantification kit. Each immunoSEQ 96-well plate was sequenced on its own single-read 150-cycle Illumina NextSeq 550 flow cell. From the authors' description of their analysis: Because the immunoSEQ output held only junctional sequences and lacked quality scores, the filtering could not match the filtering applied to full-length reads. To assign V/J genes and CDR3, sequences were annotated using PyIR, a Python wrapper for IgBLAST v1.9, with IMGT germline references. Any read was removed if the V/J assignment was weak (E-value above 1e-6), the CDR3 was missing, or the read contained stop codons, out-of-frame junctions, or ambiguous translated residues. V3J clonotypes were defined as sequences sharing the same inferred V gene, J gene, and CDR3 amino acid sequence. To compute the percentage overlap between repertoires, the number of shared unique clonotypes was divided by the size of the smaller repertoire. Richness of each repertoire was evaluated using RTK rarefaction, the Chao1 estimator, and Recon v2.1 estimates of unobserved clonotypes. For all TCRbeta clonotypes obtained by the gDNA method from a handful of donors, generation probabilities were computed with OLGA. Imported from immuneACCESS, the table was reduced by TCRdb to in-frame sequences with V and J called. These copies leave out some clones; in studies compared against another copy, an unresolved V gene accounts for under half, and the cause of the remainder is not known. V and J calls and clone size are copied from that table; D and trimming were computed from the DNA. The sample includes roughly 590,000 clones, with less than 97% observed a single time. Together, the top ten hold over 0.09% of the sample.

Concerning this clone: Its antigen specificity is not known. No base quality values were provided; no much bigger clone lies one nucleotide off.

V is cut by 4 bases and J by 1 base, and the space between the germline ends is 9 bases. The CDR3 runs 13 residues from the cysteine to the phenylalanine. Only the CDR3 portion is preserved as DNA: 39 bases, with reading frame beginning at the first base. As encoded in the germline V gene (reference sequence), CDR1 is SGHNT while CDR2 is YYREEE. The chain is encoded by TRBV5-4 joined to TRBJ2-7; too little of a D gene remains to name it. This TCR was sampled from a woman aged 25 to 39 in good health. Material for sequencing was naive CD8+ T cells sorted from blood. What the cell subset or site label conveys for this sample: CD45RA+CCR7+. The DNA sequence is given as TGTGCCAGCAGCCGCGGCGGATCCTACGAGCAGTACTTC. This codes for CASSRGGSYEQYF.